This TCR beta chain appears in the sequencing data of a study of cytomegalovirus exposure and HLA in healthy donors. The overall study: Within the Caucasian-associated ancestry cluster were roughly 82% of the approximately 400 genotyped donors. Whole-study results and caveats: Rare TCR sequences dominated, though some public TCRs recurred in many donors.

The PCR was carried out with 60 Vbeta primers and 13 Jbeta primers. The data were produced by immunoSEQ multiplex PCR, yet TCRdb's version contains in-frame clones alone and is incomplete. The sample lists about 98,000 clones, around 68% occurring once. V dropped 6 bases and J dropped 5; count of bases not matched to a gene: 11. Germline lookup yields CDR1 LNHDA and CDR2 SQIVND (reference sequence). The CDR3 consists of 15 residues. As concerns this clone: What it binds is not known.

The rearrangement joins TRBV19 to TRBJ2-5; TRBD1 matches 8 bases. Material for sequencing was PBMCs. This clonotype originated in a female donor in good health and CMV-seronegative. DNA for the CDR3: TGTGCCAGTAGCCCTAGGGCAGGGGGCGCGGAGACCCAGTACTTC. Protein: CASSPRAGGAETQYF. Together with reference TRBV19 and TRBJ2-5, the CDR3 gives the full variable domain: DGGITQSPKYLFRKEGQNVTLSCEQNLNHDAMYWYRQDPGQGLRLIYYSQIVNDFQKGDIAEGYSVSREKKESFPLTVTSAQKNPTAFYLCASSPRAGGAETQYFGPGTRLLVL.